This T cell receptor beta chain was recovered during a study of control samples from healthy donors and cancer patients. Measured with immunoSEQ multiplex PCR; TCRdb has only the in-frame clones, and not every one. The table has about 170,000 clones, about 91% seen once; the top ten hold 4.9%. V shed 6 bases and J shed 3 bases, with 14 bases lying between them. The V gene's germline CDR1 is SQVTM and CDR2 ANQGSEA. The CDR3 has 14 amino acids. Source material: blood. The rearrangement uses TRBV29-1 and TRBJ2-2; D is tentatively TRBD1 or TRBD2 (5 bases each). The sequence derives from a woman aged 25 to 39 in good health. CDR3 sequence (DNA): TGCAGCGTAGCAACGCCGGGACACACCGGGGAGCTGTTTTTT. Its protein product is CSVATPGHTGELFF.